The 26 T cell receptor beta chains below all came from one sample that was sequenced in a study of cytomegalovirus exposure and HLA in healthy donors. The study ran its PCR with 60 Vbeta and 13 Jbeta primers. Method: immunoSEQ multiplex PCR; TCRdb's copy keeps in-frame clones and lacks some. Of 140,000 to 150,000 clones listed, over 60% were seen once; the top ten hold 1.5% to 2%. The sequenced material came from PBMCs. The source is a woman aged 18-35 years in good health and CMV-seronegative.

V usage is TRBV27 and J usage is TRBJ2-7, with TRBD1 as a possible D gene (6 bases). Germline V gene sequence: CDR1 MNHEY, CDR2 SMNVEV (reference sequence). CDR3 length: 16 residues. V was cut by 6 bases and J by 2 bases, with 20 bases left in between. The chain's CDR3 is CASSQKYRDITYEQYV. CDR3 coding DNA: TGTGCCAGCAGCCAAAAATACAGGGACATAACCTACGAGCAGTACGTC.

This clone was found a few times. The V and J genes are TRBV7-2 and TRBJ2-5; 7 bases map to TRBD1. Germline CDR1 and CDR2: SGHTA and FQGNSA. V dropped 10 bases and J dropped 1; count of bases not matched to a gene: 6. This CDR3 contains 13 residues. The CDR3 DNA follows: TGTGCCACTCGGGACAGACCCCAAGAGACCCAGTACTTC. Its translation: CATRDRPQETQYF.

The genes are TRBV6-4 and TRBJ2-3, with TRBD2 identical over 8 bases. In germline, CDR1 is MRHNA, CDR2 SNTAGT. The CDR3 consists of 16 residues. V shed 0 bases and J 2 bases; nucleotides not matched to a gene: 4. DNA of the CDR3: TGTGCCAGCAGTGACTCTGCCGGGGGGGCCACAGATACGCAGTATTTT. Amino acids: CASSDSAGGATDTQYF.

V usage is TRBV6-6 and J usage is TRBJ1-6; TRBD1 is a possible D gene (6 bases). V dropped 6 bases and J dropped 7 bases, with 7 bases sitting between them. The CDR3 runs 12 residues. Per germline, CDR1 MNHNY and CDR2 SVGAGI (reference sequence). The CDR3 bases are TGTGCCAGCAGACAGGGAAATTCACCCCTCCACTTT. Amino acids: CASRQGNSPLHF.

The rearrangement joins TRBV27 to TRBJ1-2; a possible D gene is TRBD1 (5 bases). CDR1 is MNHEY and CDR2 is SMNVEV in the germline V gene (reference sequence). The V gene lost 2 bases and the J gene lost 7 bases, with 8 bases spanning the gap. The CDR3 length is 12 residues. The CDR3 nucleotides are TGTGCCAGCAGTTTACAGGGAACTGGCTACACCTTC. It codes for CASSLQGTGYTF.

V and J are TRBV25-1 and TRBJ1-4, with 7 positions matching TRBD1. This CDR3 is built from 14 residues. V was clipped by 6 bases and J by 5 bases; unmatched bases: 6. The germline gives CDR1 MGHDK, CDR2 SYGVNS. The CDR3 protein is CASSPGDSNEKLFF. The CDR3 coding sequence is TGTGCCAGCAGCCCAGGGGACAGCAATGAAAAACTGTTTTTT.

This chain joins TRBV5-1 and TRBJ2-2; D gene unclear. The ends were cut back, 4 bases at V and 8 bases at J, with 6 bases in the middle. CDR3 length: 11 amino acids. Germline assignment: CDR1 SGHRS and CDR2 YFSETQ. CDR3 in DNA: TGCGCCAGCAGCCTCCCTGGGGAGCTGTTTTTT. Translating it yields CASSLPGELFF.

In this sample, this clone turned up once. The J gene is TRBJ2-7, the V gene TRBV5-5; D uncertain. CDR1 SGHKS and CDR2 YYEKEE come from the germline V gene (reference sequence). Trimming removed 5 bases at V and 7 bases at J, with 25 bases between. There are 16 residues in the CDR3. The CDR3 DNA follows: TGTGCCAGCAGTCGAAATATCTTGCCGGCCGGGTGGGAGCAGTACGTC. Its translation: CASSRNILPAGWEQYV.

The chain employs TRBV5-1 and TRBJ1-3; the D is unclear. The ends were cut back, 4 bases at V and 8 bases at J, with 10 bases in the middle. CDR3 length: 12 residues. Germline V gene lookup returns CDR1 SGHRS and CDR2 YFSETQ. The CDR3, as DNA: TGCGCCAGCAGCCCTGGCCAGTACACCATATATTTT. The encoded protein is CASSPGQYTIYF. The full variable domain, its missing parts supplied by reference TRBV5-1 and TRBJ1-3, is KAGVTQTPRYLIKTRGQQVTLSCSPISGHRSVSWYQQTPGQGLQFLFEYFSETQRNKGNFPGRFSGRQFSNSRSEMNVSTLELGDSALYLCASSPGQYTIYFGEGSWLTVV.

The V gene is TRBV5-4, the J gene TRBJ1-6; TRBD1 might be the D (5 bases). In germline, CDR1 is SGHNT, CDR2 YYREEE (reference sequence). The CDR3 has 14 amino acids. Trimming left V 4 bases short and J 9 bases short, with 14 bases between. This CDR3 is CASSPAQGGSPLHF. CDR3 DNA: TGTGCCAGCAGCCCGGCGCAGGGCGGTTCACCCCTCCACTTT.

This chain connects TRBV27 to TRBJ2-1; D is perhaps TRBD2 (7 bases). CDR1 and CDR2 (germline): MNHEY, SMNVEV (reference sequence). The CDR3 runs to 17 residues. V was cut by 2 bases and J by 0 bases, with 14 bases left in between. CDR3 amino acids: CASSLGRGPSSYNEQFF. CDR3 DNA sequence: TGTGCCAGCAGTTTAGGGCGGGGGCCCAGCTCCTACAATGAGCAGTTCTTC.

The CDR3 reads CASRPPLSRGEETQYF. The CDR3 DNA follows: TGTGCCAGCAGACCTCCACTTAGCCGGGGTGAGGAGACCCAGTACTTC. The chain uses TRBV27 and TRBJ2-5; tentative D call: TRBD2 (5 bases). Germline V gives CDR1 MNHEY, CDR2 SMNVEV (reference sequence). This CDR3 is built from 16 residues. Trimming took 6 bases from V and 5 from J, leaving 22 bases between them.

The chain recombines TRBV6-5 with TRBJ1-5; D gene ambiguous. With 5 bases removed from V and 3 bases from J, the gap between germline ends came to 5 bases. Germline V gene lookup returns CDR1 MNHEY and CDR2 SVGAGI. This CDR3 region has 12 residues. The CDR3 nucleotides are TGTGCCAGCAGTCAAATCAATCAGCCCCAGCATTTT. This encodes CASSQINQPQHF.

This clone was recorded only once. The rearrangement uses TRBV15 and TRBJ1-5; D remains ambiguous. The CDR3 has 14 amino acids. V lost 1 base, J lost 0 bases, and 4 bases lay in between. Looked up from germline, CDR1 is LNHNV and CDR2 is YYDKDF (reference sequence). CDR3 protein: CATSRVNSNQPQHF. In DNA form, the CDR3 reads TGTGCCACCAGCAGAGTTAATAGCAATCAGCCCCAGCATTTT.

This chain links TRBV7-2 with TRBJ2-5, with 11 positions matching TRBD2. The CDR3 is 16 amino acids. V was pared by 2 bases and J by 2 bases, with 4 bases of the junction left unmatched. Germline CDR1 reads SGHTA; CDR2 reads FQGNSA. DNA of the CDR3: TGTGCCAGCAGCTTACCGGGACTAGCGGCACAAGAGACCCAGTACTTC. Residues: CASSLPGLAAQETQYF. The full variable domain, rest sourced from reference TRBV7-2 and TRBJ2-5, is GAGVSQSPSNKVTEKGKDVELRCDPISGHTALYWYRQSLGQGLEFLIYFQGNSAPDKSGLPSDRFSAERTGGSVSTLTIQRTQQEDSAVYLCASSLPGLAAQETQYFGPGTRLLVL.

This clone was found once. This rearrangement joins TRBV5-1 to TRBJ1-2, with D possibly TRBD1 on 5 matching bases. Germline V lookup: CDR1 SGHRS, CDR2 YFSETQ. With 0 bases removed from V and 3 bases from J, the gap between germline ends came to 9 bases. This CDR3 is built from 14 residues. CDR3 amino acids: CASSLGQGYYGYTF. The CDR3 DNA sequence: TGCGCCAGCAGCTTGGGCCAGGGATACTATGGCTACACCTTC. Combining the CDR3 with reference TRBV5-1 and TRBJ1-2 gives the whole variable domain KAGVTQTPRYLIKTRGQQVTLSCSPISGHRSVSWYQQTPGQGLQFLFEYFSETQRNKGNFPGRFSGRQFSNSRSEMNVSTLELGDSALYLCASSLGQGYYGYTFGSGTRLTVV.

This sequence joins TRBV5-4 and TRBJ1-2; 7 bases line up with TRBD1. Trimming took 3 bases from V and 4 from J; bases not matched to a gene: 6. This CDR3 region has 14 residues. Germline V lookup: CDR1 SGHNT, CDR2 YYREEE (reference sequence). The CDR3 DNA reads TGTGCCAGCAGCTCCTGGGACAGAATCTATGGCTACACCTTC. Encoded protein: CASSSWDRIYGYTF.

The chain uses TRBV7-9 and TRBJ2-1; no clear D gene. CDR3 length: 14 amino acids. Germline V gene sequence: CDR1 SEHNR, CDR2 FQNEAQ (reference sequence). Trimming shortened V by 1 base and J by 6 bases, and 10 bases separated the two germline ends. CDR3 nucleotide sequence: TGTGCCAGCAGCTTAGAAGCAAGGAGCAATGAGCAGTTCTTC. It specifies CASSLEARSNEQFF. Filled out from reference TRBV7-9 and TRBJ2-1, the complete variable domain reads DTGVSQNPRHKITKRGQNVTFRCDPISEHNRLYWYRQTLGQGPEFLTYFQNEAQLEKSRLLSDRFSAERPKGSFSTLEIQRTEQGDSAMYLCASSLEARSNEQFFGPGTRLTVL.

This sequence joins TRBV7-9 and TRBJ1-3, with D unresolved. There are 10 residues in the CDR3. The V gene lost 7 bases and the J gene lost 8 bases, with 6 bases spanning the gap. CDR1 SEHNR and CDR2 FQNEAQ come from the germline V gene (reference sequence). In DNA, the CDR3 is TGTGCCAGCAAAGCTGACACCATATATTTT. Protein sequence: CASKADTIYF.

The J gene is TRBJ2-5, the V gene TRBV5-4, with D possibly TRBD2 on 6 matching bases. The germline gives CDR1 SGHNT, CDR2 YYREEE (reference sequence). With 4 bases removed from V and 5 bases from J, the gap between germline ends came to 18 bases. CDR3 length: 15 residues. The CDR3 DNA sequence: TGTGCCAGCAGCCCCGGGACTCAAAAGGGGGAGACCCAGTACTTC. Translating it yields CASSPGTQKGETQYF.

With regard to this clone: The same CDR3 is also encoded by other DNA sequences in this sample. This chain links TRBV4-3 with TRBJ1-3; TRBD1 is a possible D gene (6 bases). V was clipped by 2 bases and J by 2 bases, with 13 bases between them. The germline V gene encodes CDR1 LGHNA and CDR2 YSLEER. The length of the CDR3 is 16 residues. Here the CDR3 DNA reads TGCGCCAGCAGCCAACTGGACAGAGGACCTGGAAACACCATATATTTT. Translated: CASSQLDRGPGNTIYF.

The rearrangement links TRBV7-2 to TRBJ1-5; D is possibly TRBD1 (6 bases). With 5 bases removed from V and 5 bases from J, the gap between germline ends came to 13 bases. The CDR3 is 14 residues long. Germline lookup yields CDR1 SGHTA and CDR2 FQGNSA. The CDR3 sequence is CASSPYRDDQPQHF. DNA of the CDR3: TGTGCCAGCAGCCCCTACAGGGACGATCAGCCCCAGCATTTT.

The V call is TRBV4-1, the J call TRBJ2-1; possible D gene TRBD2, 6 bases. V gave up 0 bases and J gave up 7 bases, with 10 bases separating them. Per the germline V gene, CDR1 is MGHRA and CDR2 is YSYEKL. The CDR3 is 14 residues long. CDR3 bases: TGCGCCAGCAGCCAAGACGGGAGCCGTAATGAGCAGTTCTTC. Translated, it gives CASSQDGSRNEQFF.

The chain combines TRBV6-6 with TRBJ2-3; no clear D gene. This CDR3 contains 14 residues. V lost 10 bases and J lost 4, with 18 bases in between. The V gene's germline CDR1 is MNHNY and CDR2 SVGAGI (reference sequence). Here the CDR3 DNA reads TGTGCCATCTCAAACCCCCAGGAAGCAGATACGCAGTATTTT. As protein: CAISNPQEADTQYF.

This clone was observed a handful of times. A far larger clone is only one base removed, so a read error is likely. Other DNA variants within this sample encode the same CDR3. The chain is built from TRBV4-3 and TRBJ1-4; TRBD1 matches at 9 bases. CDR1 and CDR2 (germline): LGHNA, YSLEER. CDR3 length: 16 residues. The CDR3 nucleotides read TGCGCCAGCAGCCAAGATCTGGGACAGGGATTTGAAAAACTGTTTTTC. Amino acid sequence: CASSQDLGQGFEKLFF.

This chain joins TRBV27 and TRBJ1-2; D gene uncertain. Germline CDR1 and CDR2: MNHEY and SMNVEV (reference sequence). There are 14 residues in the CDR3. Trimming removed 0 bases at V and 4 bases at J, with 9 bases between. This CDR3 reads CASSLSEVGYGYTF. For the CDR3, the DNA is TGTGCCAGCAGTTTATCCGAGGTGGGCTATGGCTACACCTTC.